This TCR beta chain is from a study of blood T cells in healthy people across ages (dated by TCRdb to the mid-2010s). With respect to the entire study: In model experiments, roughly one uniquely barcoded TCR beta cDNA molecule per two T cells was captured by template switching. Using deep sequencing normalized with unique cDNA molecular identifiers, the study measured how TCR beta repertoire diversity changes with age. Donors were grouped into four age groups: young (average 16 years), middle-aged (39), aged (around 60) and long-lived (just over 80). The study analyzed two additional independent replicas of 1 million unique cDNA reads from the same blood draw for two donors, one aged 18 to 30 and one aged 80 or older. Overall study results and their limits: There was a strong correlation between observed TCR beta diversity and the percentage of naive T cells measured by flow cytometry. Since profiling was done on bulk unsorted PBMCs, naive and antigen-experienced compartments could not be conclusively compared. Estimates of total diversity from one million sequenced T cells were regarded as lower bounds and underestimates. The CMV infection status of donors was not known, potentially confounding age-related changes in expanded clonotypes. Compared with the aged group, more naive CD4+ T cells, fewer expanded clones and increased TCR diversity were shown by the long-lived group, suggesting age selection. As age increased, observed TCR beta diversity per million T cells dropped in a roughly linear way, and a significant reduction was already evident by age 40.

In its sample, this clonotype was seen many times. The antigen this receptor binds is unknown. No clone much larger than this one lies a single base away; base qualities are absent. The CDR3 holds 18 amino acids from the cysteine to the phenylalanine. The only DNA kept is the CDR3, 54 bases in frame from the first base. Trimming takes 0 bases off V and 1 base off J; junction bases not matched to a gene: 5. The germline V gene (reference sequence) yields LGHDT for CDR1 and YNNKEL for CDR2. The donors were roughly 40 Caucasian individuals from Russia, aged 6 to 90 years, who were systemically healthy. Each donor gave roughly 9 milliliters of peripheral blood, drawn into EDTA-treated Vacutainer tubes. PBMCs were isolated by Ficoll-Paque density-gradient centrifugation, with at least 7 million obtained per sample. Trizol reagent was used to extract total RNA from PBMCs, with at least 5 micrograms per sample. For every donor, flow cytometry on a PBMC aliquot measured the percentage of naive CD45RAhigh/CD27high T cells.

The library was built by means of 5' RACE. Sequencing used an Illumina HiSeq 2500. A second PCR of about 7 to 12 cycles was run with a J-beta primer mix and a sample-barcoded 5' primer. A template-switch 5' adaptor carrying 12 random nucleotides introduced a unique molecular identifier onto each TCR beta cDNA molecule. At least 2.5 million CDR3-containing paired-end reads were obtained from each sample. All of the RNA was converted into first-strand cDNA using the Mint cDNA synthesis kit, with a TRBC-specific oligonucleotide serving as the primer. Following uracil-DNA glycosylase treatment, all cDNA underwent a first 18-cycle PCR with the universal primers M1SS and BC2_uni_R. In the source study's methods: For normalization, 1 million high-quality reads were randomly selected from each sample, with every read carrying a distinct molecular identifier. Instead of being binned into consensus sequences, reads with shared molecular identifiers were discarded. MiTCR, run with a Q25 quality threshold and the strictest error-elimination algorithm, handled CDR3 identification, clonotype clustering and error correction. A nonparametric unseen species model with Euler transformation was used to estimate lower-bound total TCR beta diversity. TCRdb trimmed public reads at Q25 via fastp, called clones via MiXCR and kept in-frame beta chains. Identical CDR3 protein sequences are pooled into one entry, listed with their most common genes and DNA. The authors' filters were not applied to this entry. This sample gives some 890,000 distinct CDR3 sequences in total; about 29% of them show up just once. The ten top clones hold roughly 10% of the sample.

This same sample was also part of a study on T cells of mothers and their children. As that second paper reports: Nine systemically healthy Caucasian individuals served as donors, namely three mothers together with their six children. cDNA synthesis consumed the entire amount of extracted RNA, loaded at 1.5 ug RNA in each 15 ul reaction. Sample barcodes and 2-4 random nucleotides were added via the M1S primer in the second PCR. Over 8 million TCR beta CDR3 reads were obtained for each mother, and around 2.7 million reads were obtained for each child. TCR recombination output is similarly shaped by thymic selection in related and unrelated pairs, with a minor effect exerted by inherited differences. Related mother-child pairs always showed normalized repertoire overlap that was slightly higher than in unrelated mother-child pairs, though the difference was never significant. No persistent microchimeric T cell clones were detected, at a sensitivity of around 100 clones per million clonotypes. Deep NGS was used in the study to compare the TCR beta repertoires of mothers and children and to look for features that separate related mother-child pairs from unrelated individuals. On average, the children were about 10 +/- 4 years old, while the mothers were about 40 +/- 4 years old. After adapter ligation with NEBNext reagents, the libraries were sequenced on Illumina HiSeq 2000 with 100+100 nt paired-end reads. To avoid cross-contamination, the mother libraries and the child libraries were prepared a month apart and sequenced in separate runs. For each donor, between about 500,000 and 2,100,000 distinct TCR beta clonotypes were identified. Naive TCR beta clonotypes were estimated from low-frequency clonotypes matched to each donor's FACS-determined naive share, without sorting.

This TCR was recovered from a woman aged 40 to 50 in good health. The chain is assembled from TRBV3-1 and TRBJ2-5; a stretch of 13 junction bases matches TRBD2. Sequencing was carried out using blood. This receptor has the CDR3 CASSQDLGLAGTQETQYF. The DNA sequence is given as TGTGCCAGCAGCCAAGACTTGGGACTAGCGGGGACCCAAGAGACCCAGTACTTC.